This section outlines one T cell receptor beta chain sequence together with its context. Its antigen remains unidentified. This entry comes from a study of vaccination and CD4 T cells after COVID-19. Across the whole study: The convalescent group had six males, four females, seven Caucasians, two Asians, one multiracial. Sampling after COVID took place at a median of around 110 days (range 35 to 161) following diagnosis.

Cultured CD4+ T cell DNA underwent sequencing with the Oncomine TCR Beta short-read assay. From the PCR reads, TCRdb called clonotypes with MiXCR, one entry per CDR3 protein. In the table there are just over 9,500 distinct CDR3 sequences, around 70% of which are singletons. Stated treatment: approximately 10-day PBMC culture with coronavirus spike peptide pools or control peptides (ViraFEST assay). Days 3 and 7 saw half the medium replaced with fresh IL-2 medium. Germline loops: CDR1 MRHNA, CDR2 SNTAGT. The CDR3 sequence is 15 residues long. V gave up 9 bases and J gave up 2 bases; unmatched junction bases: 7.

The source material was CD4+ T cells from blood, cultured in vitro. This chain connects TRBV6-4 to TRBJ2-3, with TRBD2 identical over 11 bases. The clonotype originates from a human donor who had recovered from COVID-19. The CDR3 region is CASSLGLAATDTQYF. Written as DNA, the CDR3 is TGTGCCAGTTCCCTGGGACTAGCGGCCACAGATACGCAGTATTTT.